The clone carrying this T cell receptor beta chain was seen only a few times. This sample stems from a study of tumour-infiltrating T cells in Burkitt lymphoma. Profiling relied on immunoSEQ multiplex PCR, and the TCRdb table lists in-frame clones only, not all of them. The table includes under 8,000 clones, roughly 15% detected once. This CDR3 spans 13 amino acids. Trimming left V 9 bases short and J 2 bases short, with 13 bases between. Germline CDR1 and CDR2: MGHDK and SYGVNS. Sequencing was done on a sample of tumor tissue. V is TRBV25-1 and J is TRBJ1-1; possible D gene TRBD1, 6 bases. The sequence derives from a human donor with diffuse large B-cell lymphoma. The CDR3 sequence: CASAGTYNTEAFF. The CDR3 nucleotides are TGTGCCAGTGCTGGGACATATAACACTGAAGCTTTCTTT.